The 14 T cell receptor beta chains below all came from one sample that was sequenced in a study of sequential checkpoint blockade in melanoma. Using immunoSEQ multiplex PCR, the repertoire was profiled, and TCRdb retains in-frame clones only, with some absent. In the table there are fewer than 20,000 clones, about 70% of which are singletons. The treatment here: randomized to nivolumab then ipilimumab (arm A) or the reverse (arm B). The sequencing here drew on CD8+ T cells sorted from blood (inferred from file names), taken from a patient given nivolumab and ipilimumab in sequence. The receptor set was obtained from a human donor with melanoma.

The sample holds one count of this clone. CDR3 coding DNA: TGTGCCAGTAGTATTGCAGGCTATGGCTACACCTTC. It codes for CASSIAGYGYTF. V usage is TRBV19 and J usage is TRBJ1-2, with D unresolved. Trimming cost V 3 bases and J 4 bases, with 6 bases left between them. Per the germline V gene, CDR1 is LNHDA and CDR2 is SQIVND (reference sequence). The CDR3 totals 12 residues. The full variable domain, completed using reference TRBV19 and TRBJ1-2, is DGGITQSPKYLFRKEGQNVTLSCEQNLNHDAMYWYRQDPGQGLRLIYYSQIVNDFQKGDIAEGYSVSREKKESFPLTVTSAQKNPTAFYLCASSIAGYGYTFGSGTRLTVV.

V is TRBV10-3 and J is TRBJ1-1, with 7 bases fitting TRBD1. J lost 4 bases, V lost 0 bases, and 11 bases had no gene match. Germline V gene lookup returns CDR1 ENHRY and CDR2 SYGVKD. This CDR3 has 17 amino acids. The CDR3: CAISESYTNRGGTEAFF. CDR3 in DNA: TGTGCCATCAGTGAGTCGTATACGAACAGGGGTGGCACTGAAGCTTTCTTT.

The chain uses TRBV6-1 and TRBJ2-7, with D perhaps matching TRBD1 (5 bases). CDR1 is MNHNS and CDR2 is SASEGT in the germline V gene. The germline V and J ends were trimmed by 6 bases and 3 bases, with 9 bases remaining between them. The CDR3 is 12 amino acids. Written as DNA, the CDR3 is TGTGCCAGCAGCACCGACAGCTACGAGCAGTACGTC. Translation gives CASSTDSYEQYV.

This chain links TRBV6-1 with TRBJ1-1, with 9 bases fitting TRBD1. Germline-derived CDR1 and CDR2 are MNHNS and SASEGT. The CDR3 sequence is 13 residues long. The V segment lost 6 bases and the J segment 1 base; nucleotides outside the gene matches: 0. CDR3 loop: CASRDRGNTEAFF. Written as DNA, the CDR3 is TGTGCCAGCAGGGACAGGGGGAACACTGAAGCTTTCTTT.

The chain couples TRBV7-9 to TRBJ1-1; D gene ambiguous. The CDR3 is 11 residues long. Germline V gives CDR1 SEHNR, CDR2 FQNEAQ (reference sequence). V lost 5 bases and J 7 bases, leaving 8 bases between the germline ends. The CDR3, as DNA: TGTGCCAGCAGCCCCTCCGTTGAAGCTTTCTTT. Translation gives CASSPSVEAFF.

This sequence joins TRBV5-4 and TRBJ1-2, with TRBD1 identical over 8 bases. This CDR3 contains 13 residues. V was clipped by 3 bases and J by 10 bases; unmatched bases: 8. Germline V gene data show CDR1 as SGHNT and CDR2 as YYREEE (reference sequence). CDR3 bases: TGTGCCAGCAGCTATGGACAGGGTATTATCTACACCTTC. Encoded protein: CASSYGQGIIYTF.

The chain couples TRBV11-2 to TRBJ2-5; 11 bases match TRBD2. The ends lost 11 bases at V and 5 bases at J; junction bases unmatched: 7. The CDR3 consists of 13 residues. Germline CDR1 reads SGHAT; CDR2 reads FQNNGV. CDR3 region: CAGSTSGDETQYF. In DNA, the CDR3 is TGTGCCGGGTCGACTAGCGGGGATGAGACCCAGTACTTC.

In its sample, this clone is medium-sized. The genes are TRBV9 and TRBJ2-7; a weak D match, TRBD2 (7 bases). This CDR3 contains 14 residues. V lost 6 bases to trimming and J lost 4 bases, with 17 bases between them. Germline V gene lookup returns CDR1 SGDLS and CDR2 YYNGEE. CDR3 DNA sequence: TGTGCCAGCAACAGAGGGGGGGCTGATTACGAGCAGTACGTC. This sequence encodes CASNRGGADYEQYV.

The chain combines TRBV5-4 with TRBJ2-1; D gene unclear. V dropped 4 bases and J dropped 7 bases, with 12 bases sitting between them. Germline CDR1 reads SGHNT; CDR2 reads YYREEE (reference sequence). The CDR3 has 13 residues. The CDR3 sequence: CASSAHGQNEQFF. The CDR3, as DNA: TGTGCCAGCAGCGCGCATGGGCAGAATGAGCAGTTCTTC.

CDR3 coding DNA: TGTGCCAGCAAAGGGGCAGGGGGCGGGGGCTACACCTTC. Translation: CASKGAGGGGYTF. The V call is TRBV27, the J call TRBJ1-2, with 8 bases aligning to TRBD1. This CDR3 comprises 13 residues. Trimming removed 7 bases from V and 8 bases from J; junction bases left unmatched: 9. Germline V gene data show CDR1 as MNHEY and CDR2 as SMNVEV (reference sequence).

A few counts support this clone. This rearrangement joins TRBV6-5 to TRBJ1-1; no definite D call. CDR1 and CDR2 from the germline V gene are MNHEY and SVGAGI. V lost 7 bases and J 1 base, leaving 10 bases between the germline ends. This CDR3 comprises 13 residues. CDR3 loop: CASKEAGNTEAFF. The CDR3 bases are TGTGCCAGCAAGGAGGCGGGGAACACTGAAGCTTTCTTT.

The chain employs TRBV12-5 and TRBJ2-5; the match to TRBD1 covers 8 bases. The closer fit of TRBJ2-7 to the DNA end suggests the J call may be wrong. The CDR3 runs 14 residues. The V gene's germline CDR1 is LGHNT and CDR2 FRNRAP. The CDR3 DNA follows: TGTGCTAGTGGTTTAGGGACAGGACTCTACGAGCAGTACTTC. Translating it yields CASGLGTGLYEQYF.

V is TRBV2 and J is TRBJ2-5; 8 bases match TRBD1. The CDR3 covers 14 residues. Germline assignment: CDR1 SNHLY and CDR2 FYNNEI. With V trimmed by 5 bases and J by 5 bases, 7 bases remained unmatched. Here the CDR3 reads CASSHPRGPETQYF. CDR3 DNA sequence: TGTGCCAGCAGTCACCCCAGGGGGCCGGAGACCCAGTACTTC.

The V call is TRBV4-3, the J call TRBJ2-7; the D gene is possibly TRBD2 (5 bases). Trimming took 0 bases from V and 7 from J, leaving 16 bases between them. The CDR3 length is 15 residues. Germline loops: CDR1 LGHNA, CDR2 YSLEER. For the CDR3, the DNA is TGCGCCAGCAGCCAAGATCCAAGCGGTGCGTGGGAGCAGTACTTC. Translating gives CASSQDPSGAWEQYF.